This T cell receptor (beta chain) stems from a study of shared clonotypes between healthy human individuals. This clone was detected ten times or more. The CDR3 loop spans 17 amino acids. Germline CDR1 and CDR2: LGHNA and YNFKEQ. V was pared by 0 bases and J by 7 bases, with 11 bases of the junction left unmatched. Assay: immunoSEQ multiplex PCR; the TCRdb copy retains only in-frame clones and omits some. Of hundreds of thousands of clones listed, 73% were seen once; the top ten hold around 1.8%. The sample taken for sequencing was memory CD4+ T cells sorted from blood. Subset of the sample: CD45RA-negative fraction. This TCR came from a woman under 40 in good health. The chain recombines TRBV4-2 with TRBJ2-2, with TRBD1 matching 7 bases. The CDR3 region is CASSQEWKQGSIGELFF. CDR3 in DNA: TGTGCCAGCAGCCAAGAGTGGAAACAGGGGTCCATCGGGGAGCTGTTTTTT.